The text below deals with one T cell receptor beta chain. The target antigen is unknown. The CDR3 totals 14 residues. Germline CDR1 MNHEY, CDR2 SMNVEV (reference sequence). V shed 1 base and J shed 5 bases, with 11 bases lying between them. The data were obtained in a study of neoadjuvant nivolumab and ipilimumab in lung cancer. Profiled with immunoSEQ multiplex PCR; TCRdb holds only in-frame clones, not every one. The table has 4,500 to 5,500 clones, approximately 80% seen once. Study findings and constraints: From pretherapy to surgery, tumor richness and clonality rose with dual therapy. Resected tumors had greater TCR richness and clonality than uninvolved lung. Higher pretherapy blood TCR richness went with higher resected-tumor richness.

The TCR was taken from an adult with non-small cell lung cancer. Some clones in this sample may be carry-over from other donors' samples. This chain links TRBV27 with TRBJ2-5, with TRBD1 as a possible D gene (6 bases). The sample here was normal lung tissue adjacent to the tumor, taken after neoadjuvant nivolumab, alone or with ipilimumab, at or shortly before surgery. The CDR3 loop reads CASSLYSRGETQYF. The CDR3 DNA is TGTGCCAGCAGTTTATATTCGAGGGGGGAGACCCAGTACTTC.